The rows below give T cell receptor beta chains drawn from one sample of a study of T cells of healthy individuals. TCRdb re-analysed the 5' RACE reads in MiXCR, keeping a single row per CDR3 protein. The sample includes around 90,000 distinct CDR3 sequences, roughly 5% of them seen just once. The origin of the receptors is a female donor in good health. CDR3s include the opening cysteine and the closing phenylalanine or tryptophan. The order of the fields is J gene, D gene, V gene, CDR3 protein. The D gene is left open where the match is weak.

TRBJ1-1 - TRBV6-2/TRBV6-3 CASSYPQGPEAFF
TRBJ2-3 - TRBV28 CASSRRDTQYF
TRBJ2-1 TRBD2 TRBV11-2 CASSALPPPAGGRFF
TRBJ2-2 TRBD2 TRBV12-3/TRBV12-4 CASRLRGGENTGELFF
TRBJ2-3 TRBD1 TRBV12-3/TRBV12-4 CASSLRDRVRTDTQYF
TRBJ2-7 - TRBV7-2 CASSFAGRKYEQYF
TRBJ2-1 - TRBV12-3/TRBV12-4 CASSPRIEAEEQFF
TRBJ1-1 - TRBV29-1 CSVDPSRPTEAFF
TRBJ2-2 - TRBV24-1 CATNAGVNTGELFF
TRBJ1-1 - TRBV4-2 CASSQAFRTVKSTEAFF
TRBJ1-3 - TRBV5-5 CASSLVTISGNTIYF
TRBJ1-3 - TRBV29-1 CSVWASRNTIYF
TRBJ2-7 - TRBV15 CATSRKGIYEQYF
TRBJ2-7 TRBD1 TRBV12-3/TRBV12-4 CASSTQGAVIYEQYF
TRBJ2-3 TRBD2 TRBV28 CASSPLGLVKGSTDTQYF
TRBJ1-3 - TRBV28 CASSSLGVGQQTYSGNTIYF
TRBJ1-2 - TRBV5-4 CASSLGTPNYGYTF
TRBJ2-7 TRBD2 TRBV28 CASSFWTSGSYEQYF
TRBJ2-5 - TRBV12-5 CASGWLEETQYF
TRBJ2-1 - TRBV4-2 CASSQTSFVQFF
TRBJ2-5 TRBD2 TRBV20-1 CSAKSPSGGEYF
TRBJ2-2 TRBD2 TRBV7-2 CASSLAGLAGAAGELFF
TRBJ2-1 TRBD2 TRBV7-2 CASSPRDYKNNEQFF
TRBJ2-1 TRBD1 TRBV20-1 CSAQGIHPDRGIDNEQFF
TRBJ1-5 - TRBV12-3/TRBV12-4 CASSPDLWRGNQPQHF
TRBJ1-2 - TRBV6-2/TRBV6-3 CASSPGGGYTF
TRBJ2-2 - TRBV5-5 CANQLGMNTGELFF
TRBJ2-2 TRBD2 TRBV19 CASTGTSGRTGELFF
TRBJ2-3 - TRBV4-3 CASSQIQVGGTDTQYF
TRBJ2-3 TRBD1 TRBV9 CASSPGQDTDTQYF
TRBJ1-1 TRBD1 TRBV13 CASSGGTGNTEAFF
TRBJ2-3 - TRBV18 CASSLTGPGTDTQYF
TRBJ1-1 - TRBV18 CASSEGLGNTEAFF
TRBJ2-4 - TRBV28 CASRQTGTLAKNIQYF
TRBJ2-2 - TRBV30 CAWSVLQGGPGELFF
TRBJ1-1 - TRBV10-2 CASSPAEGGTEAFF
TRBJ2-3 - TRBV20-1 CSARDHPERTDTQYF
TRBJ2-3 TRBD1 TRBV24-1 CATSDSRQGGTDTQYF
TRBJ2-1 - TRBV2 CASSASSGVNEQFF
TRBJ2-7 TRBD2 TRBV6-5 CASSYSVVAGTKGFEQYF
TRBJ1-5 - TRBV12-5 CASGLVNRGNQPQHF
TRBJ2-7 TRBD1 TRBV9 CASSTLGDRGQGEQYF
TRBJ2-2 - TRBV11-1 CASSYGRGTGELFF
TRBJ2-7 - TRBV12-3/TRBV12-4 CASSADWAYEQYF
TRBJ1-4 - TRBV20-1 CSARDGEKLFF
TRBJ2-7 TRBD2 TRBV3-1 CASSPLAGGSYEQYF
TRBJ2-3 - TRBV10-3 CAIKDTPGVSTDTQYF
TRBJ1-1 - TRBV10-3 CAISGWTSNTEAFF
TRBJ2-1 TRBD2 TRBV7-9 CASSQAGLADYNEQFF
TRBJ2-6 - TRBV4-3 CASSAKTSSGANVLTF
TRBJ2-7 TRBD1 TRBV20-1 CSARSKGTGRNYEQYF
TRBJ2-7 TRBD1 TRBV6-1 CAISEGTGVYEQYF
TRBJ2-1 - TRBV12-3/TRBV12-4 CASSYYEQFF
TRBJ1-6 - TRBV2 CASSEGRYNSPLHF